The T cell receptor beta chain described here comes from a study of early T cells in non-severe SARS-CoV-2 infection. This clonotype was observed many times. TCRdb re-called the 5' RACE reads with MiXCR, one entry per CDR3 protein. This sample carries roughly 75,000 distinct CDR3 sequences, approximately 12% of them seen once, and the ten largest clones take around 3.5%. Per the germline V gene, CDR1 is MNHNS and CDR2 is SASEGT. The V end lost 1 base, the J end lost 3 bases, and 15 bases lay between the germline ends. This CDR3 is built from 16 residues. This receptor was identified in an adult who was a healthcare worker with PCR-confirmed SARS-CoV-2 infection or an uninfected control (not recorded which). The chain combines TRBV6-1 with TRBJ1-1; D is unclear. Sequenced material: whole blood. CDR3 nucleotide sequence: TGTGCCAGCAGTGAAGGGCCCCTCTGGAAGGACACTGAAGCTTTCTTT. This sequence encodes CASSEGPLWKDTEAFF.